This is a list of T cell receptor beta chains from one sample in a study of T cells in Graves' hyperthyroidism and ophthalmopathy. TCRdb fed the multiplex PCR reads into MiXCR, producing one record per CDR3 protein. The sample has hundreds of thousands of distinct CDR3 sequences, approximately 25% seen once. The specimen was blood. The receptor set was obtained from a young woman with Graves' ophthalmopathy. Both conserved end residues are part of each CDR3. The order of the fields is V gene, clone size, D gene, J gene, CDR3 protein, CDR3 DNA. A D gene is named only where the DNA matches it firmly. Only part of the rows carry a size: once, few, many, or a class if the clone is expanded.

TRBV25-1	few	NA	TRBJ1-4	CASSEPQGSTNEKLFF	TGTGCCAGCAGTGAACCACAGGGCTCAACTAATGAAAAACTGTTTTTT
TRBV5-1	many	NA	TRBJ1-3	CASSLKGGDTGNTIYF	TGCGCCAGCAGCTTGAAAGGGGGGGATACTGGAAACACCATATATTTT
TRBV6-2/TRBV6-3	NA	NA	TRBJ2-7	CASSQRPGEQYF	TGTGCCAGCAGTCAACGACCAGGGGAGCAGTACTTC
TRBV2	NA	TRBD1	TRBJ1-1	CATGGQGGDTEAFF	TGTGCCACCGGGGGACAGGGCGGGGACACTGAAGCTTTCTTT
TRBV6-5	NA	TRBD1	TRBJ2-7	CASSYRAGGQVEQYF	TGTGCCAGCAGTTACAGGGCAGGGGGCCAAGTCGAGCAGTACTTC
TRBV6-5	many	TRBD1	TRBJ1-1	CASSSRDRGRVEAFF	TGTGCCAGCAGTTCCCGGGACAGGGGGCGAGTTGAAGCTTTCTTT
TRBV29-1	many	NA	TRBJ1-3	CSVRLGYSGNTIYF	TGCAGCGTGAGACTCGGCTACTCTGGAAACACCATATATTTT
TRBV15	many	TRBD1	TRBJ2-1	CATSREVGYRGRNEQFF	TGTGCCACCAGCAGAGAGGTGGGTTATAGGGGGCGGAATGAGCAGTTCTTC
TRBV6-2/TRBV6-3	many	NA	TRBJ2-5	CASTERTNPTQETQYF	TGTGCCAGCACCGAACGGACTAATCCCACACAAGAGACCCAGTACTTC
TRBV29-1	many	NA	TRBJ1-2	CSVGSQGVYGYTF	TGCAGCGTCGGCAGTCAGGGTGTCTATGGCTACACCTTC
TRBV5-1	many	TRBD1	TRBJ2-7	CASSFRTGVTYEQYF	TGCGCCAGCAGCTTCCGGACAGGGGTAACCTACGAGCAGTACTTC
TRBV4-2	once	NA	TRBJ2-7	CASSPQGSMSYEQYF	TGTGCCAGCAGCCCCCAGGGGTCCATGAGCTACGAGCAGTACTTC
TRBV29-1	many	NA	TRBJ1-1	CSATLSMNTEAFF	TGCAGCGCCACCCTGAGCATGAACACTGAAGCTTTCTTT
TRBV5-5	few	NA	TRBJ1-1	CASSWEGDTWNTEAFF	TGTGCCAGCAGCTGGGAGGGGGACACCTGGAACACTGAAGCTTTCTTT
TRBV6-1	few	TRBD1	TRBJ2-7	CASKSRQGGLEDEQYF	TGTGCCAGCAAGAGTAGACAGGGGGGTTTAGAAGACGAGCAGTACTTC
TRBV6-2/TRBV6-3	NA	NA	TRBJ1-1	CASSFYPPTEAFF	TGTGCCAGCAGTTTTTACCCCCCGACTGAAGCTTTCTTT
TRBV20-1	many	TRBD1	TRBJ2-7	CSAAGGYEQYF	TGCAGTGCTGCAGGGGGCTACGAGCAGTACTTC
TRBV29-1	many	NA	TRBJ1-2	CSVGQDGDYGYTF	TGCAGCGTTGGACAGGATGGGGACTATGGCTACACCTTC
TRBV6-1	NA	NA	TRBJ2-2	CASTRNPVNTGELFF	TGTGCCAGCACTCGGAACCCTGTAAACACCGGGGAGCTGTTTTTT
TRBV7-2	many	NA	TRBJ2-5	CASSLGWRWGFGQETQYF	TGTGCCAGCAGCTTAGGCTGGCGTTGGGGATTCGGTCAAGAGACCCAGTACTTC
TRBV7-9	NA	TRBD1	TRBJ2-7	CASSSRTGGWHEQYF	TGTGCCAGCAGCTCCAGGACAGGGGGCTGGCACGAGCAGTACTTC
TRBV9	NA	NA	TRBJ2-2	CASTPSVSGELFF	TGTGCCAGCACCCCTAGCGTCTCCGGGGAGCTGTTTTTT
TRBV7-8	many	TRBD1	TRBJ1-3	CASSATGANSGNTIYF	TGTGCCAGCAGCGCGACAGGGGCGAACTCTGGAAACACCATATATTTT
TRBV7-9	few	NA	TRBJ1-6	CASSPGPNSPLHF	TGTGCCAGCAGCCCCGGACCTAATTCACCCCTCCACTTT
TRBV30	few	NA	TRBJ1-2	CAWSRLVANYGYTF	TGTGCCTGGAGTAGACTGGTAGCTAACTATGGCTACACCTTC
TRBV12-3/TRBV12-4	many	NA	TRBJ1-5	CASSLVGEGSQHF	TGTGCCAGCAGTTTGGTTGGGGAGGGGTCCCAGCATTTT
TRBV12-5	NA	TRBD1	TRBJ2-7	CASVSTGTGAYEQYF	TGTGCTAGTGTAAGCACCGGGACAGGGGCCTACGAGCAGTACTTC
TRBV20-1	NA	TRBD2	TRBJ2-2	CSARDVTSGRDTGELFF	TGCAGTGCTAGAGATGTGACTAGCGGGAGGGACACCGGGGAGCTGTTTTTT
TRBV6-1	many	TRBD1	TRBJ2-5	CASTGQGVGETQYF	TGTGCCAGCACGGGACAGGGGGTTGGAGAGACCCAGTACTTC
TRBV6-1	NA	NA	TRBJ1-5	CASRSHTVGNQPQHF	TGTGCCAGCAGAAGTCACACCGTGGGCAATCAGCCCCAGCATTTT
TRBV12-3/TRBV12-4	NA	NA	TRBJ2-7	CASSPPGTWAYEQYF	TGTGCCAGCAGCCCCCCCGGGACATGGGCCTACGAGCAGTACTTC
TRBV7-2	few	NA	TRBJ2-7	CASMKKVGEQYF	TGTGCCAGTATGAAAAAGGTCGGGGAGCAGTACTTC
TRBV2	few	NA	TRBJ1-1	CASSERLRWATEAFF	TGTGCCAGCAGTGAACGTCTTAGGTGGGCCACTGAAGCTTTCTTT
TRBV12-3/TRBV12-4	NA	NA	TRBJ1-3	CASSSPPGNTIYF	TGTGCCAGCAGTTCTCCTCCAGGAAACACCATATATTTT
TRBV6-2/TRBV6-3	NA	TRBD1	TRBJ2-7	CASNPGTGRQYF	TGTGCCAGCAACCCCGGGACAGGGCGGCAGTACTTC
TRBV2	NA	NA	TRBJ2-7	CASSGEGRYEQYF	TGTGCCAGCAGTGGCGAGGGCCGCTACGAGCAGTACTTC
TRBV6-2/TRBV6-3	few	NA	TRBJ2-5	CASSYVSGGETQYF	TGTGCCAGCAGTTACGTTTCGGGTGGGGAGACCCAGTACTTC
TRBV6-1	many	TRBD1	TRBJ1-2	CAGSQQGAEGYTF	TGTGCCGGCAGTCAACAGGGGGCAGAGGGCTACACCTTC
TRBV27	many	NA	TRBJ1-5	CASSSYSNRVDQPQHF	TGTGCCAGCAGTTCCTACAGTAACAGGGTTGATCAGCCCCAGCATTTT
TRBV29-1	many	NA	TRBJ2-7	CSVGGPLRHTPKGYEQYF	TGCAGCGTTGGAGGGCCTTTAAGGCATACCCCCAAAGGCTACGAGCAGTACTTC